These 20 T cell receptor beta chains were all obtained from the same sample, sequenced in a study of vaccination and CD4 T cells after COVID-19. Cultured CD4+ T-cell DNA underwent Oncomine TCR Beta short-read sequencing. TCRdb re-analysed the PCR reads in MiXCR, keeping a single row per CDR3 protein. The table has about 19,000 distinct CDR3 sequences, 31% seen once. The treatment is: approximately nine-day PBMC culture with coronavirus spike peptide pools or control peptides (ViraFEST assay). No cognate antigen is known for these TCRs. Sequenced input: cultured CD4+ T cells from blood. The receptor set was obtained from a human donor with COVID-19.

In its sample, this clonotype is medium-sized (0.01 to 0.1%). The chain carries TRBV6-1 and TRBJ1-5; the D gene is possibly TRBD1 (5 bases). V gave up 1 base and J gave up 0 bases, with 10 bases separating them. Germline V gene data show CDR1 as MNHNS and CDR2 as SASEGT. The CDR3 runs to 16 residues. DNA for the CDR3: TGTGCCAGCAGTGAAGTTCCAGGGTATAGCAATCAGCCCCAGCATTTT. This encodes CASSEVPGYSNQPQHF.

This clonotype showed up just a few times. V is TRBV7-9 and J is TRBJ1-4; D unresolved. Trimming stripped 5 bases from V and 8 bases from J, with 18 bases between. The CDR3 runs 15 residues. The germline gives CDR1 SEHNR, CDR2 FQNEAQ (reference sequence). For the CDR3, the DNA is TGTGCCAGCAGCCGACGGACCCCGATTGGGGAAAAACTGTTTTTT. It specifies CASSRRTPIGEKLFF.

This clonotype appeared a few times. The rearrangement uses TRBV24-1 and TRBJ1-4, with 7 bases that match TRBD1. CDR1 and CDR2 from the germline V gene are KGHDR and SFDVKD. The CDR3 consists of 15 residues. With V trimmed by 4 bases and J by 5 bases, 6 bases remained unmatched. This CDR3 is CATSDRTGPNEKLFF. CDR3 in DNA: TGTGCCACCAGTGACCGGACAGGACCGAATGAAAAACTGTTTTTT.

This clonotype came up once. The chain couples TRBV9 to TRBJ2-2; unclear D gene. V was trimmed by 0 bases and J by 1 base, leaving 4 bases between them. The length of the CDR3 is 14 residues. Germline values: CDR1 SGDLS, CDR2 YYNGEE. The CDR3: CASSVAGNTGELFF. CDR3 sequence (DNA): TGTGCCAGCAGCGTAGCAGGGAACACCGGGGAGCTGTTTTTT.

This clonotype was counted between two and nine times. The chain is built from TRBV6-1 and TRBJ2-2; 14 nucleotides line up with TRBD2. The trim removed 5 bases at V and 1 base at J, leaving 3 bases unmatched. Germline CDR1 is MNHNS and CDR2 is SASEGT. This CDR3 region has 17 residues. The CDR3 nucleotides are TGTGCCAGCAGTCGACTAGCGGGGGGGATGAACACCGGGGAGCTGTTTTTT. Amino acid sequence: CASSRLAGGMNTGELFF.

This clonotype has more than one count but fewer than ten. This chain joins TRBV19 and TRBJ1-2, with no clear D. The germline V and J ends were trimmed by 3 bases and 7 bases, with 12 bases remaining between them. The CDR3 spans 13 residues. From germline, CDR1 is LNHDA and CDR2 SQIVND (reference sequence). DNA of the CDR3: TGTGCCAGTAGTATTATTCGGGGTGGTGGCTACACCTTC. Translation: CASSIIRGGGYTF.

This clonotype was observed a few times. The rearrangement joins TRBV15 to TRBJ1-3, with D maybe TRBD1 (5 bases). CDR3 length: 17 amino acids. Trimming cost V 1 base and J 0 bases, with 13 bases left between them. Germline CDR1 is LNHNV and CDR2 is YYDKDF (reference sequence). The CDR3 bases are TGTGCCACCAGCAGAGGGCACAGGTTGAACTCTGGAAACACCATATATTTT. Amino acids: CATSRGHRLNSGNTIYF. Based on the CDR3 plus reference TRBV15 and TRBJ1-3, the full variable domain is DAMVIQNPRYQVTQFGKPVTLSCSQTLNHNVMYWYQQKSSQAPKLLFHYYDKDFNNEADTPDNFQSRRPNTSFCFLDIRSPGLGDTAMYLCATSRGHRLNSGNTIYFGEGSWLTVV.

This chain links TRBV4-3 with TRBJ1-6, with unresolved D. CDR1 is LGHNA, CDR2 YSLEER, per germline. The CDR3 sequence is 17 residues long. V lost 0 bases and J lost 0, with 9 bases in between. The CDR3 sequence: CASSQDRRSSYNSPLHF. CDR3 nucleotide sequence: TGCGCCAGCAGCCAAGACAGAAGGAGCTCCTATAATTCACCCCTCCACTTT.

The sample holds one count of this clonotype. This chain links TRBV28 with TRBJ1-1; D perhaps matches TRBD1 (6 bases). The CDR3 totals 13 residues. Trimming cost V 10 bases and J 0 bases, with 12 bases left between them. Germline V CDR1 and CDR2: MDHEN, SYDVKM. DNA of the CDR3: TGTGCCACCAAAAGGGGGTTGAACACTGAAGCTTTCTTT. Protein product: CATKRGLNTEAFF.

The rearrangement links TRBV5-4 to TRBJ1-2; a weak D match, TRBD1 (5 bases). This CDR3 has 16 amino acids. Germline V gene lookup returns CDR1 SGHNT and CDR2 YYREEE (reference sequence). Trimming cost V 4 bases and J 8 bases, with 24 bases left between them. For the CDR3, the DNA is TGTGCCAGCAGCACCGGGACTTACGGTATCGGTAGGGGCTACACCTTC. Translated: CASSTGTYGIGRGYTF.

The J gene is TRBJ2-7, the V gene TRBV9; D tentatively fits TRBD1 or TRBD2 (5 bases each). Germline V gene sequence: CDR1 SGDLS, CDR2 YYNGEE. CDR3 length: 12 residues. V shed 7 bases and J shed 3 bases, with 11 bases lying between them. The CDR3 region has the DNA TGTGCCAGCGGGGACGGCCTCTACGAGCAGTACTTC. Encoded protein: CASGDGLYEQYF.

This rearrangement joins TRBV2 to TRBJ2-2, with 14 bases that match TRBD2. The CDR3 runs 16 residues. With V trimmed by 6 bases and J by 7 bases, 7 bases remained unmatched. The germline V gene has CDR1 SNHLY and CDR2 FYNNEI. The DNA of the CDR3 is TGTGCCAGCAGAAGACTAGCGGGGGGGCAGGGCGGGGAGCTGTTTTTT. Its translation is CASRRLAGGQGGELFF.

The rearrangement uses TRBV19 and TRBJ1-5, with 8 positions matching TRBD1. CDR1 LNHDA and CDR2 SQIVND come from the germline V gene (reference sequence). Trimming took 4 bases from V and 5 from J; bases not matched to a gene: 10. The CDR3 loop spans 16 amino acids. Here the CDR3 DNA reads TGTGCCAGTAGTAGGGGGACAGGTGGGTCCCATCAGCCCCAGCATTTT. It translates to CASSRGTGGSHQPQHF.

There are a few counts of this clonotype. This chain joins TRBV5-1 and TRBJ1-2, with 10 bases fitting TRBD1. V lost 6 bases to trimming and J lost 8 bases; unmatched junction nucleotides: 10. Germline CDR1 and CDR2: SGHRS and YFSETQ. The CDR3 has 14 amino acids. CDR3 nucleotide sequence: TGCGCCAGCAACCCCGGACAGGGGGTATACGGCTACACCTTC. The encoded protein is CASNPGQGVYGYTF.

This clonotype was observed a handful of times. V and J are TRBV29-1 and TRBJ1-4; no clear D gene. This CDR3 region has 12 residues. CDR1 and CDR2 (germline): SQVTM, ANQGSEA. Between the trimmed V and J ends, which lost 6 bases and 4 bases, there was a span of 9 bases. The CDR3 loop is CSVGGGNEKLFF. The CDR3 DNA follows: TGCAGCGTGGGTGGTGGTAATGAAAAACTGTTTTTT.

The CDR3 DNA sequence: TGTGCCAGCTCTAGCGGGGGGAAGCAAGAGACCCAGTACTTC. Protein product: CASSSGGKQETQYF. The rearrangement joins TRBV6-1 to TRBJ2-5; 11 bases align to TRBD2. The germline V gene encodes CDR1 MNHNS and CDR2 SASEGT. J lost 2 bases, V lost 8 bases, and 4 bases had no gene match. The CDR3 spans 14 residues.

This chain joins TRBV11-1 and TRBJ1-1; D unresolved. Trimming removed 5 bases at V and 11 bases at J, with 12 bases between. Germline loops: CDR1 SGHAT, CDR2 FQDESV (reference sequence). The CDR3 is 11 residues long. This chain's CDR3 is CASSHSNFAFF. In DNA form, the CDR3 reads TGTGCCAGCAGCCATTCCAATTTCGCTTTCTTT.

This rearrangement joins TRBV10-1 to TRBJ1-6; TRBD1 is a possible D gene (6 bases). This CDR3 spans 14 amino acids. Germline V CDR1 and CDR2: WNHNN, SYGVQD (reference sequence). Trimming pared 7 bases from V and 6 bases from J, leaving 13 bases between. The CDR3 DNA follows: TGCGCCAGCACGTCCCAGGGGCTTAATTCACCCCTCCACTTT. Its protein product is CASTSQGLNSPLHF.

The chain's CDR3 is CASSQGESYEQYF. The CDR3 bases are TGTGCCAGCAGTCAGGGGGAGTCCTACGAGCAGTACTTC. J is TRBJ2-7 and V is TRBV6-1; 7 nucleotides match TRBD1. In germline, CDR1 is MNHNS, CDR2 SASEGT. The V segment lost 5 bases and the J segment 1 base; nucleotides outside the gene matches: 2. The CDR3 totals 13 residues.

This clonotype was recorded a few times. The chain is built from TRBV27 and TRBJ2-7; D is possibly TRBD2 (5 bases). The CDR3 runs to 17 residues. V was pared by 4 bases and J by 3 bases, with 22 bases between. The V gene's germline CDR1 is MNHEY and CDR2 SMNVEV (reference sequence). The DNA for the CDR3 is TGTGCCAGCAGTTCTACTTCGGTCCGCCGCGCGGGCTACGAGCAGTACTTC. Translated: CASSSTSVRRAGYEQYF.